The subject of this entry is one T cell receptor beta chain. Method: immunoSEQ multiplex PCR; TCRdb's copy keeps in-frame clones and lacks some. Of 150,000 to 200,000 clones in the sample, roughly nine tenths are singletons; the top ten hold about a tenth. The donors were members of the roughly 120-subject validation cohort (separate from the roughly 660-subject first cohort). This specimen comes from a study of cytomegalovirus exposure and HLA in healthy donors. The CDR3 covers 14 residues. Trimming left V 5 bases short and J 4 bases short, with 12 bases between. Germline V gene lookup returns CDR1 MNHEY and CDR2 SMNVEV (reference sequence).

This chain joins TRBV27 and TRBJ2-1, with D perhaps TRBD1 (5 bases). Sequencing was carried out using PBMCs. The clonotype originates from a woman aged 18 to 35 in good health and CMV-seropositive. Written as DNA, the CDR3 is TGTGCCAGCAGTATCGAGGACACGTACAATGAGCAGTTCTTC. Encoded protein: CASSIEDTYNEQFF.